One sample yielded the 19 T cell receptor beta chains listed below, sequenced in a study of T-cell reconstitution after alpha-beta-depleted transplantation in children. Using unique molecular identifiers, the investigators prepared the TCRbeta library. TCRdb ran MiXCR on the PCR reads and lists one entry per CDR3 protein. The data show 200,000 to 300,000 distinct CDR3 sequences, with 6.5% to 9% seen just once and about 6.4% held by the top ten. The sample in question was PBMCs, mostly from graft donor cells, obtained 180 days after TCRalphabeta/CD19-depleted stem cell transplant. The receptors come from a male patient younger than 18 who had a stem cell transplant for acute lymphoblastic leukemia, so the T cells may come from the graft donor.

Many counts were recorded for this clonotype. The V gene is TRBV6-1, the J gene TRBJ2-1, with TRBD1 matching over 7 bases. The ends lost 7 bases at V and 2 bases at J; junction bases unmatched: 8. Germline CDR1 reads MNHNS; CDR2 reads SASEGT. The CDR3 sequence is 15 residues long. The CDR3 protein is CASKGQERAYNEQFF. CDR3 nucleotide sequence: TGTGCCAGCAAAGGACAGGAGCGAGCCTACAATGAGCAGTTCTTC.

This clonotype was seen ten or more times. The chain recombines TRBV6-5 with TRBJ1-6, with D perhaps TRBD1 (5 bases). The CDR3 extends over 16 amino acids. Trimming removed 0 bases at V and 10 bases at J, with 16 bases between. The germline V gene encodes CDR1 MNHEY and CDR2 SVGAGI. CDR3 sequence: CASSYSGAELGSPLHF. The CDR3 bases are TGTGCCAGCAGTTACTCTGGGGCAGAATTGGGATCACCCCTCCACTTT.

To note about this clonotype: At one of its ends the junction is not consistent with the germline gene, which may arise from a read error. The genes are TRBV7-3 and TRBJ2-2; D is perhaps TRBD1 (5 bases). Germline CDR1 SGHTA, CDR2 FQGTGA. The CDR3 totals 14 residues. CDR3 in DNA: TGTGTCAGCAGCTTAAGGGGGAACACCGGGGAGCTGTTTTTT. It encodes CVSSLRGNTGELFF.

In its sample, this clonotype was seen many times. This chain links TRBV25-1 with TRBJ2-3; D is possibly TRBD1 or TRBD2 (5 bases each). V was cut by 2 bases and J by 2 bases, with 11 bases left in between. The germline gives CDR1 MGHDK, CDR2 SYGVNS. The CDR3 length is 15 residues. CDR3 amino acids: CASSEMGVNTDTQYF. CDR3 coding DNA: TGTGCCAGCAGTGAAATGGGGGTTAACACAGATACGCAGTATTTT.

This clonotype was seen many times. J is TRBJ2-5 and V is TRBV20-1, with D perhaps assigned TRBD1 or TRBD2 (6 bases each). Germline CDR1 and CDR2: DFQATT and SNEGSKA (reference sequence). V lost 3 bases and J 4 bases, leaving 12 bases between the germline ends. The CDR3 has 13 amino acids. The CDR3 reads CSASGGPLETQYF. For the CDR3, the DNA is TGCAGTGCTAGTGGGGGGCCGCTAGAGACCCAGTACTTC.

This clonotype came up many times. V usage is TRBV2 and J usage is TRBJ1-3, with no clear D. Trimming stripped 7 bases from V and 0 bases from J, with 13 bases between. Germline CDR1 and CDR2: SNHLY and FYNNEI. The CDR3 spans 15 residues. The CDR3 sequence is CASIPTVGSGNTIYF. The CDR3 DNA reads TGTGCCAGCATTCCGACTGTCGGCTCTGGAAACACCATATATTTT.

This clonotype occurred many times. The chain is built from TRBV4-3 and TRBJ1-2; D perhaps matches TRBD1 (5 bases). The V end was cut by 3 bases, the J end by 8 bases, with 13 bases between. Germline lookup yields CDR1 LGHNA and CDR2 YSLEER. The CDR3 consists of 13 residues. CDR3 DNA: TGCGCCAGCAGCCACGAGGGGCTCTGGGGCTACACCTTC. Its translation: CASSHEGLWGYTF.

This clonotype was detected ten times or more. The chain is built from TRBV7-3 and TRBJ2-2; no clear D. In germline, CDR1 is SGHTA, CDR2 FQGTGA. Trimming took 3 bases from V and 8 from J, leaving 16 bases between them. CDR3 size: 15 residues. The CDR3 loop reads CASSFSRDSVGELFF. CDR3 DNA sequence: TGTGCCAGCAGCTTCTCCCGAGATTCGGTGGGGGAGCTGTTTTTT.

This clonotype was recorded at least ten times. The genes are TRBV20-1 and TRBJ1-4; 8 positions agree with TRBD1. CDR1 is DFQATT, CDR2 SNEGSKA, per germline (reference sequence). With 3 bases clipped from V and 6 bases from J, the junction kept 12 bases outside the gene matches. CDR3 length: 16 residues. CDR3 region: CSASPLRSTGDEKLFF. Written as DNA, the CDR3 is TGCAGTGCTAGTCCCCTGCGGTCGACAGGGGATGAAAAACTGTTTTTT.

This clonotype was observed many times. V and J are TRBV4-1 and TRBJ2-3; 7 bases map to TRBD2. The J segment lost 2 bases and the V segment lost 4 bases, leaving 6 bases of the junction unmatched. This CDR3 has 15 residues. Per the germline V gene, CDR1 is MGHRA and CDR2 is YSYEKL. The CDR3 sequence: CASSPRTRNTDTQYF. CDR3 nucleotides: TGCGCCAGCAGCCCTAGGACTAGGAACACAGATACGCAGTATTTT.

This clonotype was seen many times. The chain employs TRBV6-4 and TRBJ2-1, with a possible D match to TRBD2 (5 bases). The germline gives CDR1 MRHNA, CDR2 SNTAGT. Trimming cost V 0 bases and J 10 bases, with 13 bases left between them. The CDR3 extends over 14 amino acids. The CDR3 here is CASSDSSLASEQFF. The CDR3 DNA reads TGTGCCAGCAGTGACTCGAGTCTAGCCTCCGAGCAGTTCTTC.

This clonotype was counted once. This may stem from a read error, because a much larger clone lies one nucleotide away. The V call is TRBV4-2, the J call TRBJ2-7; D is ambiguous. The CDR3 length is 15 residues. The germline V gene encodes CDR1 LGHNA and CDR2 YNFKEQ. Trimming left V 0 bases short and J 2 bases short, with 11 bases between. The CDR3 protein is CASSQEGATTYEQYF. Written as DNA, the CDR3 is TGTGCCAGCAGCCAAGAAGGAGCTACCACCTACGAGCAGTACTTC.

This clonotype was counted ten times or more. V and J are TRBV7-9 and TRBJ1-6, with a tentative D call TRBD1 (5 bases). Germline V gene sequence: CDR1 SEHNR, CDR2 FQNEAQ (reference sequence). This CDR3 has 16 amino acids. V was trimmed by 5 bases and J by 6 bases, leaving 17 bases between them. The CDR3: CASSPPGSLINSPLHF. The CDR3, as DNA: TGTGCCAGCAGCCCCCCAGGGTCCCTAATTAATTCACCCCTCCACTTT.

This clonotype was counted at least ten times. The rearrangement uses TRBV7-2 and TRBJ2-7, with 11 bases that match TRBD2. V dropped 4 bases and J dropped 2; count of bases not matched to a gene: 7. Germline V lookup: CDR1 SGHTA, CDR2 FQGNSA. The CDR3 is 16 amino acids. The CDR3 here is CASSSYLLAGAYEQYF. The CDR3 DNA follows: TGTGCCAGCAGCTCATACCTACTAGCGGGGGCCTACGAGCAGTACTTC.

V and J are TRBV29-1 and TRBJ1-3; TRBD1 aligns across 10 bases. CDR3 length: 15 residues. Germline V CDR1 and CDR2: SQVTM, ANQGSEA. The junction had 6 bases not matched to a gene; V was cut back by 4 bases and J by 3 bases. CDR3: CSVAETGGVGNTIYF. In DNA form, the CDR3 reads TGCAGCGTTGCAGAGACAGGGGGCGTTGGAAACACCATATATTTT. Supplemented by reference TRBV29-1 and TRBJ1-3, the full variable domain reads SAVISQKPSRDICQRGTSLTIQCQVDSQVTMMFWYRQQPGQSLTLIATANQGSEATYESGFVIDKFPISRPNLTFSTLTVSNMSPEDSSIYLCSVAETGGVGNTIYFGEGSWLTVV.

This clonotype appeared many times. The genes are TRBV7-9 and TRBJ2-7; the D is unclear. Germline CDR1 reads SEHNR; CDR2 reads FQNEAQ (reference sequence). The CDR3 covers 13 residues. Deletions cut 2 bases from V and 4 bases from J, with 9 bases between. The CDR3 DNA sequence: TGTGCCAGCAGCTTAATAGACGATTACGAGCAGTACTTC. Encoded protein: CASSLIDDYEQYF. The full variable domain, with the rest looked up from reference TRBV7-9 and TRBJ2-7, is DTGVSQNPRHKITKRGQNVTFRCDPISEHNRLYWYRQTLGQGPEFLTYFQNEAQLEKSRLLSDRFSAERPKGSFSTLEIQRTEQGDSAMYLCASSLIDDYEQYFGPGTRLTVT.

The sample holds many counts of this clonotype. J is TRBJ2-7 and V is TRBV10-3, with TRBD1 matching over 10 bases. Germline V gives CDR1 ENHRY, CDR2 SYGVKD. The length of the CDR3 is 16 residues. The V segment lost 3 bases and the J segment 6 bases; nucleotides outside the gene matches: 11. The CDR3 DNA follows: TGTGCCATCAGTGAAAGACCGGGACAGGGGATCGGCGAGCAGTACTTC. It yields the protein CAISERPGQGIGEQYF.

This clonotype was recorded at least ten times. The genes are TRBV3-1 and TRBJ1-1, with 11 bases lining up with TRBD1. Germline V gene sequence: CDR1 LGHDT, CDR2 YNNKEL (reference sequence). J was trimmed by 3 bases and V by 5 bases; bases with no gene match: 8. CDR3 length equals 16 residues. CDR3 bases: TGTGCCAGCAGCGTACGGACAGGGGGCATGTACACTGAAGCTTTCTTT. It yields the protein CASSVRTGGMYTEAFF.

This clonotype has a count of ten or more. The J gene is TRBJ2-7, the V gene TRBV29-1; the D gene is possibly TRBD1 (5 bases). The CDR3 totals 13 residues. Germline loops: CDR1 SQVTM, CDR2 ANQGSEA. Deletions cut 6 bases from V and 4 bases from J, with 16 bases between. The CDR3 is CSVVEGVLYEQYF. In DNA form, the CDR3 reads TGCAGCGTGGTAGAAGGGGTCTTGTACGAGCAGTACTTC.